A single sample is the source of the 22 T cell receptor beta chains below, sequenced in a study of blood T cell repertoires in COVID-19. Sequencing used immunoSEQ multiplex PCR; TCRdb keeps in-frame clones, though not all of them. The table has around 68,000 clones, about 81% seen once. The sample was peripheral blood. All receptors come from a human donor in a cohort sampled during active COVID-19.

This clone was observed once. The chain joins TRBV7-6 to TRBJ2-5, with 11 bases identical to TRBD2. V lost 5 bases to trimming and J lost 4 bases; unmatched junction nucleotides: 6. Germline CDR1 and CDR2: SGHVS and FNYEAQ. The CDR3 has 15 residues. For the CDR3, the DNA is TGTGCCAGCAGCCCCTCTACTAGCGGGAGAGAGACCCAGTACTTC. Encoded protein: CASSPSTSGRETQYF.

J is TRBJ2-1 and V is TRBV20-1; tentatively, D is TRBD2 (5 bases). CDR3 length: 11 residues. The germline V gene encodes CDR1 DFQATT and CDR2 SNEGSKA (reference sequence). Trimming removed 5 bases from V and 9 bases from J, with 11 bases in between. The CDR3 DNA reads TGCAGTGCTGAACTAGTGGGTGAGCAGTTCTTC. Protein sequence: CSAELVGEQFF.

This sequence joins TRBV4-2 and TRBJ2-1; D might be TRBD2 (6 bases). V dropped 4 bases and J dropped 9 bases, with 16 bases sitting between them. Per germline, CDR1 LGHNA and CDR2 YNFKEQ. CDR3 length: 14 residues. CDR3 sequence: CASSPTNGGGEQFF. CDR3 coding DNA: TGTGCCAGCAGCCCGACAAACGGGGGAGGTGAGCAGTTCTTC.

The chain joins TRBV6-5 to TRBJ1-1; 7 bases align to TRBD1. Germline CDR1 reads MNHEY; CDR2 reads SVGAGI. V lost 6 bases to trimming and J lost 13 bases; unmatched junction nucleotides: 14. This CDR3 spans 13 amino acids. CDR3 sequence reads: CASRPDRAVSDFF. In DNA, the CDR3 is TGTGCCAGCAGACCCGACAGGGCGGTTTCGGATTTCTTT.

CDR3 nucleotides: TGTGCCAGCAGTCCTGACAGGGGGCCTAAGCCCCAGCATTTT. Protein sequence: CASSPDRGPKPQHF. The V and J genes are TRBV28 and TRBJ1-5, with 10 nucleotides matching TRBD1. J was trimmed by 8 bases and V by 5 bases; bases with no gene match: 6. Germline lookup yields CDR1 MDHEN and CDR2 SYDVKM. The CDR3 sequence is 14 residues long.

V and J are TRBV4-1 and TRBJ2-1; D may be TRBD2 (6 bases). The germline gives CDR1 MGHRA, CDR2 YSYEKL. Trimming stripped 0 bases from V and 5 bases from J, with 17 bases between. The CDR3 is 17 amino acids. CDR3 region: CASSQEVGLARNNEQFF. DNA of the CDR3: TGCGCCAGCAGCCAAGAAGTAGGGCTAGCGAGGAACAATGAGCAGTTCTTC.

The gene calls are TRBV24-1 and TRBJ2-1; 7 bases are a match to TRBD2. Germline assignment: CDR1 KGHDR and CDR2 SFDVKD. The CDR3 is 13 residues long. After removal of 3 bases from V and 9 bases from J, the junction contained 4 bases not matched to a gene. CDR3 in amino acids: CATSDPASGEQFF. The CDR3 bases are TGTGCCACCAGTGATCCCGCTAGCGGTGAGCAGTTCTTC.

This clone was seen only once. The rearrangement links TRBV11-2 to TRBJ2-1; 8 nucleotides agree with TRBD1. Per germline, CDR1 SGHAT and CDR2 FQNNGV. The CDR3 loop spans 16 amino acids. The junction had 11 bases not matched to a gene; V was cut back by 3 bases and J by 7 bases. The CDR3: CASSFGTQGVINEQFF. CDR3 sequence (DNA): TGTGCCAGCAGCTTCGGTACACAGGGGGTAATAAATGAGCAGTTCTTC. Filled out from reference TRBV11-2 and TRBJ2-1, the complete variable domain reads EAGVAQSPRYKIIEKRQSVAFWCNPISGHATLYWYQQILGQGPKLLIQFQNNGVVDDSQLPKDRFSAERLKGVDSTLKIQPAKLEDSAVYLCASSFGTQGVINEQFFGPGTRLTVL.

The V call is TRBV24-1, the J call TRBJ2-1, with unresolved D. CDR3 size: 11 residues. Germline-derived CDR1 and CDR2 are KGHDR and SFDVKD. Trimming took 7 bases from V and 12 from J, leaving 12 bases between them. In DNA, the CDR3 is TGTGCCACCAGCCAGACTGATCGGCAGTTCTTC. This sequence encodes CATSQTDRQFF.

V and J are TRBV7-3 and TRBJ2-1; 8 nucleotides agree with TRBD1. The CDR3 is 15 residues long. The junction had 3 bases not matched to a gene; V was cut back by 3 bases and J by 2 bases. CDR1 and CDR2 from the germline V gene are SGHTA and FQGTGA. The CDR3: CASSFGRGPYNEQFF. CDR3 DNA sequence: TGTGCCAGCAGCTTTGGCAGGGGGCCCTACAATGAGCAGTTCTTC. The full variable domain, rest sourced from reference TRBV7-3 and TRBJ2-1, is GAGVSQTPSNKVTEKGKYVELRCDPISGHTALYWYRQSLGQGPEFLIYFQGTGAADDSGLPNDRFFAVRPEGSVSTLKIQRTERGDSAVYLCASSFGRGPYNEQFFGPGTRLTVL.

This sequence joins TRBV11-2 and TRBJ2-1; unclear D gene. Germline CDR1 reads SGHAT; CDR2 reads FQNNGV. Trimming took 5 bases from V and 0 from J, leaving 5 bases between them. This CDR3 has 13 residues. The CDR3 sequence is CASSPFSYNEQFF. Here the CDR3 DNA reads TGTGCCAGCAGCCCCTTCTCCTACAATGAGCAGTTCTTC.

The J gene is TRBJ2-7, the V gene TRBV14; D gene ambiguous. With 1 base removed from V and 3 bases from J, the gap between germline ends came to 7 bases. The CDR3 spans 13 residues. Germline V gene data show CDR1 as SGHDN and CDR2 as FVKESK. The CDR3 spells CASSQGLVYEQYF. Written as DNA, the CDR3 is TGTGCCAGCAGCCAAGGACTTGTCTACGAGCAGTACTTC.

The chain recombines TRBV4-2 with TRBJ1-6; TRBD1 aligns across 8 bases. This CDR3 has 19 amino acids. Per germline, CDR1 LGHNA and CDR2 YNFKEQ. The junction had 18 bases not matched to a gene; V was cut back by 3 bases and J by 8 bases. The CDR3 coding sequence is TGTGCCAGCAGCCAGGGGGGAATAGGCGGACAGGGCTTCGATTCACCCCTCCACTTT. Its translation: CASSQGGIGGQGFDSPLHF.

The rearrangement uses TRBV27 and TRBJ2-5, with TRBD2 matching over 8 bases. The V and J ends lost 4 bases and 0 bases, in that order; junction bases with no gene match: 4. Germline V CDR1 and CDR2: MNHEY, SMNVEV (reference sequence). The CDR3 covers 15 residues. CDR3 DNA sequence: TGTGCCAGCAGTTCCTATAGCGGGAACCAAGAGACCCAGTACTTC. Amino acids: CASSSYSGNQETQYF.

This clone came up once. The chain links TRBV4-1 to TRBJ1-2, with 7 bases that match TRBD1. The CDR3 is 16 amino acids. Trimming removed 1 base from V and 2 bases from J; junction bases left unmatched: 7. The germline gives CDR1 MGHRA, CDR2 YSYEKL. The CDR3 reads CASSQGSLQGNYGYTF. DNA of the CDR3: TGCGCCAGCAGCCAAGGCTCGCTACAGGGGAACTATGGCTACACCTTC.

The CDR3 nucleotides are TGTGCCAGATGGGTCTACCGGGAGGTTTCCTACGAGCAGTACTTC. It is translated as CARWVYREVSYEQYF. The chain is built from TRBV7-5 and TRBJ2-7; the table's D gene call, TRBD2, was not cross checked with the DNA. TRBV7-5 is a pseudogene. The CDR3 is 15 residues long.

The rearrangement joins TRBV27 to TRBJ2-3, with D unclear. This CDR3 region has 14 residues. From germline, CDR1 is MNHEY and CDR2 SMNVEV (reference sequence). Trimming cost V 8 bases and J 9 bases, with 21 bases left between them. The CDR3 here is CASSDFPAGYTQYF. CDR3 nucleotides: TGTGCCAGCTCCGACTTCCCGGCCGGGTACACGCAGTATTTT.

This clone was seen just once. The chain carries TRBV7-2 and TRBJ1-6; TRBD1 is a possible D gene (5 bases). This CDR3 is built from 15 residues. Germline CDR1 SGHTA, CDR2 FQGNSA. Trimming removed 5 bases at V and 6 bases at J, with 14 bases between. The CDR3 nucleotides are TGTGCCAGCAGCCCCGAGTGGGGGGGTAATTCACCCCTCCACTTT. Protein product: CASSPEWGGNSPLHF.

This clone was counted once. The chain uses TRBV4-3 and TRBJ1-6; 9 nucleotides match TRBD1. The V segment lost 0 bases and the J segment 9 bases; nucleotides outside the gene matches: 6. This CDR3 contains 16 residues. Germline values: CDR1 LGHNA, CDR2 YSLEER. As DNA, the CDR3 is TGCGCCAGCAGCCAAGATGGGGGACAGGGAACTTCACCCCTCCACTTT. It encodes CASSQDGGQGTSPLHF.

This clone was detected only a few times. V and J are TRBV10-1 and TRBJ2-7; no firm D call. V shed 10 bases and J shed 2 bases, with 21 bases lying between them. Germline-derived CDR1 and CDR2 are WNHNN and SYGVQD (reference sequence). This CDR3 has 15 residues. The CDR3 nucleotides are TGCGCCATTCCGGGTCCTACCAGAGAAACCTACGAGCAGTACTTC. Its protein is CAIPGPTRETYEQYF.

The V gene is TRBV27, the J gene TRBJ2-2; 8 bases are a match to TRBD1. Germline V gene data show CDR1 as MNHEY and CDR2 as SMNVEV (reference sequence). The CDR3 is 17 residues long. J was trimmed by 6 bases and V by 2 bases; bases with no gene match: 11. The CDR3 reads CASSLQAQGAQSGELFF. CDR3 in DNA: TGTGCCAGCAGTTTACAGGCCCAGGGGGCTCAATCCGGGGAGCTGTTTTTT.

Only one count was recorded for this clone. The chain has TRBV5-3 and TRBJ2-3; TRBD2 matches 13 bases. TRBV5-3 is recorded as an ORF, its role being uncertain. This CDR3 is 19 amino acids long. V was clipped by 0 bases and J by 1 base; unmatched bases: 8. CDR3 nucleotides: TGTGCCAGAAGCTTGGAGGGACTAGCGGGGACGGGGGGCACAGATACGCAGTATTTT. It encodes CARSLEGLAGTGGTDTQYF.